This T cell receptor (beta chain) appears in the sequencing data of a study of spatial heterogeneity in lung cancer. Study findings and constraints: The study found that expanded intratumoral alpha and beta TCR counts tracked tumor mutation counts.

This clonotype was counted at least ten times. What it binds is unknown. Noted time point: sample taken at primary tumor resection. In each case, whole RNA from tumor, nontumor lung or frozen PBMC was sequenced unsorted. TCRdb re-called the 5' RACE reads with MiXCR, one entry per CDR3 protein. The table lists 15,000 to 20,000 distinct CDR3 sequences, under 7.5% of them singletons. V was clipped by 5 bases and J by 3 bases, with 11 bases between them. Germline loops: CDR1 MNHNS, CDR2 SASEGT. This CDR3 contains 14 residues. This chain uses TRBV6-1 with TRBJ2-1; a weak D match, TRBD1 (6 bases). The material sequenced was lung tumor tissue, taken at surgery. The source of this sequence is a female donor with early-stage non-small cell lung cancer. The CDR3 sequence is CASSRQGNYNEQFF. The CDR3 DNA is TGTGCCAGCAGTCGTCAGGGGAACTACAATGAGCAGTTCTTC.